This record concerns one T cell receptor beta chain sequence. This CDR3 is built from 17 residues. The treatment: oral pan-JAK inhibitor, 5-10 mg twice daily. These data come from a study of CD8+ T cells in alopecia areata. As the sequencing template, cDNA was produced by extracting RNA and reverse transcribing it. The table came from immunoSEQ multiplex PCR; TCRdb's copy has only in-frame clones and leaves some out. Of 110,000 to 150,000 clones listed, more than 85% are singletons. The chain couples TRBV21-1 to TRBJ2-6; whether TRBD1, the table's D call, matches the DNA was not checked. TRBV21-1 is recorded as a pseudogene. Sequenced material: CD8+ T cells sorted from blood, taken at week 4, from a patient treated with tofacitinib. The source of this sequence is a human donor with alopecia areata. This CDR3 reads CASSKPGQGAGANVLTF. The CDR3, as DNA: TGTGCCAGCAGCAAGCCGGGACAGGGGGCTGGGGCCAACGTCCTGACTTTC.